This TCR beta chain was recovered during a study of shared clonotypes between healthy human individuals. Study-wide points: Compared with memory subsets, naive subsets generally had larger estimated richness. The study found approximately 5% of naive CD4 clonotypes shared across a handful of donors. Generation probabilities of non-shared clonotypes were lower (relative to those shared by all four donors).

The V end lost 1 base, the J end lost 0 bases, and 13 bases lay between the germline ends. CDR3 length: 17 residues. Germline values: CDR1 SGHTA, CDR2 FQGNSA. Remarks on this clone: Its matching antigen is unknown.

Only in-frame clones appear in the TCRdb table, and some are missing; sequencing was by immunoSEQ multiplex PCR. The sample has approximately 1.5 million clones, 95% to 99% seen once. This receptor was obtained from a young man in good health. Sequences were obtained from naive CD4+ T cells sorted from blood. The subset here: CD45RA+ positively selected. The chain combines TRBV7-2 with TRBJ2-1; a weak D match, TRBD2 (6 bases). CDR3 protein: CASSLDGGLSSYNEQFF. CDR3 sequence (DNA): TGTGCCAGCAGCTTAGATGGAGGGTTGAGCTCCTACAATGAGCAGTTCTTC.